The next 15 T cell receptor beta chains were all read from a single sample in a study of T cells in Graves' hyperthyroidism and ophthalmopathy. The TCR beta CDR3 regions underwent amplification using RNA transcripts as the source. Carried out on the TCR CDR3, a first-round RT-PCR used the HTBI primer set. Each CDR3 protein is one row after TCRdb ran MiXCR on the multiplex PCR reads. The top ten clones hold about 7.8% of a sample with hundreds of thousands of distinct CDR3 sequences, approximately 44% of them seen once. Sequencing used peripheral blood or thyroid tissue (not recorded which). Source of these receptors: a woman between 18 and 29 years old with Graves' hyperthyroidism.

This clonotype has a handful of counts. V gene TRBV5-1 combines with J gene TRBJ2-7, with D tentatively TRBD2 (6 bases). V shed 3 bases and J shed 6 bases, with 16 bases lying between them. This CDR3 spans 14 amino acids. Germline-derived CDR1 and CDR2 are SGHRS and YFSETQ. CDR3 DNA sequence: TGCGCCAGCAGCTCTCACCGGGACTTCGGCGAGCAGTACTTC. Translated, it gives CASSSHRDFGEQYF.

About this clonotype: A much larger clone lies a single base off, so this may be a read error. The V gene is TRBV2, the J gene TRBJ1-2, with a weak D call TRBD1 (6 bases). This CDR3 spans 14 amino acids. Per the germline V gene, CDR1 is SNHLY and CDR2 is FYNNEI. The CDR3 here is CASSPRMGAGGHTF. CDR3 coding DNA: TGTGCCAGCAGCCCAAGGATGGGGGCAGGTGGCCACACCTTC.

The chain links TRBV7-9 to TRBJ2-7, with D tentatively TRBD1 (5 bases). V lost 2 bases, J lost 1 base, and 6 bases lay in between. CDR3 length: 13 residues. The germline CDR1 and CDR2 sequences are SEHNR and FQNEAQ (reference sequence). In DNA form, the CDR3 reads TGTGCCAGCAGCTTAAGACAGTCCTACGAGCAGTACTTC. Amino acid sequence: CASSLRQSYEQYF.

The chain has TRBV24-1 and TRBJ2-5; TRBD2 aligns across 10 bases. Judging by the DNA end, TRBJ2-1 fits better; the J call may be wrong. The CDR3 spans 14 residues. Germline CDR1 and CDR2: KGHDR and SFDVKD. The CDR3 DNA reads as TGTGCCACCAGAGCTAGCGGGAGTATGAATGAGCAGTTCTTC. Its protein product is CATRASGSMNEQFF.

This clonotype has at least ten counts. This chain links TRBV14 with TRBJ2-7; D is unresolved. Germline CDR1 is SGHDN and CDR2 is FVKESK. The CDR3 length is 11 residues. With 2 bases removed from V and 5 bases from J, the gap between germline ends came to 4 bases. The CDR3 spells CASSQLNEQYF. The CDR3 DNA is TGTGCCAGCAGCCAACTGAACGAGCAGTACTTC.

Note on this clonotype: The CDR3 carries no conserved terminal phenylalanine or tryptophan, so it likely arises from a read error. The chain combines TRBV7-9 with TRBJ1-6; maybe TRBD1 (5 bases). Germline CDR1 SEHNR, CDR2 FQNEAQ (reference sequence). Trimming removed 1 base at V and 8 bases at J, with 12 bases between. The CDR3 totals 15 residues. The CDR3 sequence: CASSLGGASDSPLHS. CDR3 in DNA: TGTGCCAGCAGCTTAGGTGGGGCCTCAGATTCACCCCTCCACTCT.

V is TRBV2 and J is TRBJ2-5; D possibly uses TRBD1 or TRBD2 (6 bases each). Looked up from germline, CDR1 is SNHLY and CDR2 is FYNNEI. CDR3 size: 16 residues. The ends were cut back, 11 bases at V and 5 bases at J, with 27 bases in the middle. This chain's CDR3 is CACGGARGALRETQYF. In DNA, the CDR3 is TGTGCCTGCGGAGGGGCAAGGGGGGCGCTACGGGAGACCCAGTACTTC. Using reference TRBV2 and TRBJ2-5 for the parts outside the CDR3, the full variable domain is EPEVTQTPSHQVTQMGQEVILRCVPISNHLYFYWYRQILGQKVEFLVSFYNNEISEKSEIFDDQFSVERPDGSNFTLKIRSTKLEDSAMYFCACGGARGALRETQYFGPGTRLLVL.

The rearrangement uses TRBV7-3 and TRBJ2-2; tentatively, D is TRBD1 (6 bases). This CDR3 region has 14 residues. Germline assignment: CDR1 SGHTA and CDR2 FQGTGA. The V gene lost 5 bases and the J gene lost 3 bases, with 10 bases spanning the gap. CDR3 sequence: CASSQGTHTGELFF. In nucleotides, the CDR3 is TGTGCCAGCAGCCAGGGGACACACACCGGGGAGCTGTTTTTT.

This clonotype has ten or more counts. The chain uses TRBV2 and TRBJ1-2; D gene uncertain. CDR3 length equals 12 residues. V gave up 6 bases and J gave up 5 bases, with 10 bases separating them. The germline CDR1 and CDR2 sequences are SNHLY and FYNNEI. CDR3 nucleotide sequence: TGTGCCAGCAGCGTAGGCGGGTATGGCTACACCTTC. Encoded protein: CASSVGGYGYTF.

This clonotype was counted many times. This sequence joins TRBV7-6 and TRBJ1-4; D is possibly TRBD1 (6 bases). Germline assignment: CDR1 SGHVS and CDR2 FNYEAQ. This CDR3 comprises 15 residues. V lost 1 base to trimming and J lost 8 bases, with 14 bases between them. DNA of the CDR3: TGTGCCAGCAGCTTAGTGGCGGGGGCGCGGGAAAAACTGTTTTTT. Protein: CASSLVAGAREKLFF.

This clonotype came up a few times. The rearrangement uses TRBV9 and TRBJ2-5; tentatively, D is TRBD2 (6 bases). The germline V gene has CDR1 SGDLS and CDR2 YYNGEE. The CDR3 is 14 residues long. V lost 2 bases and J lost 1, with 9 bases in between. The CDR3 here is CASSVEGLQETQYF. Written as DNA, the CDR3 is TGTGCCAGCAGCGTGGAGGGCCTCCAAGAGACCCAGTACTTC.

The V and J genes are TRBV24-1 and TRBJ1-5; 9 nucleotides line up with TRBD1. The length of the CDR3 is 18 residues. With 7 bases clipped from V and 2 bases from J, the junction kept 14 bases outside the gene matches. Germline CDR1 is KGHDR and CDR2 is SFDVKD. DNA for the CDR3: TGTGCCACCAGCGGGACCCGACAGGGGGGGTATGGCAATCAGCCCCAGCATTTT. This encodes CATSGTRQGGYGNQPQHF.

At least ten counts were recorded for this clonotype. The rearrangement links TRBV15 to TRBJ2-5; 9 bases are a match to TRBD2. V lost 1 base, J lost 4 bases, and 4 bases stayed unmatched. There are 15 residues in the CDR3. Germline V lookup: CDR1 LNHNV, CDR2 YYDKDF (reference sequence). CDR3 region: CATSRGSGSGETQYF. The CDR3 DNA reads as TGTGCCACCAGCAGAGGTAGCGGGAGCGGAGAGACCCAGTACTTC.

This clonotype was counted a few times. The CDR3 reads CASSYPGGGQPQHF. DNA for the CDR3: TGTGCCAGTAGTTATCCGGGGGGCGGCCAGCCCCAGCATTTT. This chain links TRBV19 with TRBJ1-5, with D possibly being TRBD1 (6 bases). Per germline, CDR1 LNHDA and CDR2 SQIVND (reference sequence). This CDR3 has 14 amino acids. Trimming took off 5 bases at V and 7 bases at J, with 15 bases between the two ends.

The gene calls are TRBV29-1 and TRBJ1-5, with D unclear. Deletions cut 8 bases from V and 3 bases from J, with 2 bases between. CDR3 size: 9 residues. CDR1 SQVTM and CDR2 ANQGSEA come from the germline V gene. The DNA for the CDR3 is TGCAGCTTCAATCAGCCCCAGCATTTT. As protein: CSFNQPQHF.